This T cell receptor (beta chain) emerged from a study of cytomegalovirus exposure and HLA in healthy donors. Study-level background: Later, an analysis reported that the 95 to 150 validation repertoires had used the same platform as the roughly 680 first-cohort repertoires. Study conclusions and caveats: Cytomegalovirus-associated status was assigned to 150 to 200 TCR beta chains.

This CDR3 comprises 13 residues. CDR1 and CDR2 (germline): SGHDT, YYEEEE. V was pared by 6 bases and J by 3 bases, with 5 bases of the junction left unmatched. A word on this clone: The antigen is unknown.

Produced via immunoSEQ multiplex PCR; TCRdb's table is partial and in-frame only. The data hold more than 85,000 clones, with around 87% observed a single time. The rearrangement joins TRBV5-6 to TRBJ2-5; TRBD1 matches 7 bases. The material sequenced was PBMCs. The sequence was obtained from a woman aged 30 to 39 in good health and CMV-seropositive. CDR3 DNA: TGTGCCAGCACCGGGGACAGAGAAGAGACCCAGTACTTC. Its protein is CASTGDREETQYF.